The 21 T cell receptor beta chains below were found in one sample sequenced in a study of shared clonotypes between healthy human individuals. Terminally differentiated effector memory CD45RA+ cells were excluded by CCR7 positive selection of CD45RO-negative cells. Some clones are missing from TCRdb's copy, which holds only in-frame ones; the method was immunoSEQ multiplex PCR. The table records some 1,900,000 clones, roughly 94% of them present only once. Sequencing used naive CD8+ T cells sorted from blood. These receptors all come from a man between 18 and 35 years old in good health.

The chain uses TRBV5-6 and TRBJ2-7; TRBD2 is a possible D gene (5 bases). Germline CDR1 SGHDT, CDR2 YYEEEE. The CDR3 sequence is 14 residues long. With 0 bases removed from V and 5 bases from J, the gap between germline ends came to 12 bases. This CDR3 reads CASSLAGWANEQYF. The CDR3 region has the DNA TGTGCCAGCAGCTTGGCGGGGTGGGCTAACGAGCAGTACTTC.

The V call is TRBV4-1, the J call TRBJ2-2; TRBD2 matches at 8 bases. After removal of 6 bases from V and 10 bases from J, the junction contained 7 bases not matched to a gene. From germline, CDR1 is MGHRA and CDR2 YSYEKL. CDR3 length: 13 amino acids. The CDR3 here is CASRGPGGQELFF. The DNA for the CDR3 is TGCGCCAGCAGGGGACCGGGGGGGCAGGAGCTGTTTTTT.

This clone was counted between two and nine times. This rearrangement joins TRBV6-5 to TRBJ1-6; D not certain. From germline, CDR1 is MNHEY and CDR2 SVGAGI. Trimming removed 2 bases from V and 10 bases from J, with 9 bases in between. The CDR3 totals 13 residues. The CDR3 DNA reads as TGTGCCAGCAGTTACGGGTTGTACTCACCCCTCCACTTT. Its translation: CASSYGLYSPLHF.

CDR3 protein: CASSSMGLAGLDTQYF. CDR3 bases: TGTGCCAGCAGTTCCATGGGACTAGCGGGGTTGGATACGCAGTATTTT. This rearrangement joins TRBV5-4 to TRBJ2-3; 13 bases agree with TRBD2. The CDR3 loop spans 16 amino acids. V was clipped by 5 bases and J by 6 bases; unmatched bases: 9. CDR1 and CDR2 (germline): SGHNT, YYREEE (reference sequence). The entire variable domain, with the rest obtained from reference TRBV5-4 and TRBJ2-3, is as follows: ETGVTQSPTHLIKTRGQQVTLRCSSQSGHNTVSWYQQALGQGPQFIFQYYREEENGRGNFPPRFSGLQFPNYSSELNVNALELDDSALYLCASSSMGLAGLDTQYFGPGTRLTVL.

V is TRBV5-6 and J is TRBJ2-7; D remains ambiguous. V gave up 4 bases and J gave up 1 base, with 9 bases separating them. Germline CDR1 reads SGHDT; CDR2 reads YYEEEE. The CDR3 length is 13 residues. The CDR3 is CASSQQLSYEQYF. In DNA form, the CDR3 reads TGTGCCAGCAGCCAACAACTATCCTACGAGCAGTACTTC.

J is TRBJ2-1 and V is TRBV4-3; 7 bases fit TRBD2. The V gene end was trimmed by 3 bases and the J gene end by 6 bases; junction bases not matched to a gene: 8. In germline, CDR1 is LGHNA, CDR2 YSLEER. The CDR3 extends over 15 amino acids. DNA of the CDR3: TGCGCCAGCAGCCACCGGGACTACGCGGTCAATGAGCAGTTCTTC. Protein product: CASSHRDYAVNEQFF.

The chain joins TRBV30 to TRBJ2-7; D is ambiguous. Trimming shortened V by 0 bases and J by 9 bases, and 9 bases separated the two germline ends. Germline-derived CDR1 and CDR2 are GTSNPN and SVGIG (reference sequence). CDR3 size: 11 residues. The chain's CDR3 is CAWSVEALQYF. CDR3 DNA: TGTGCCTGGAGTGTAGAGGCATTGCAGTACTTC.

The chain couples TRBV6-5 to TRBJ1-1; D remains unclear. V lost 5 bases, J lost 5 bases, and 15 bases lay in between. Germline CDR1 and CDR2: MNHEY and SVGAGI. This CDR3 is 14 amino acids long. In DNA, the CDR3 is TGTGCCAGCAGTCCCACGGGAGAGTGGACTGAAGCTTTCTTT. This gives the protein CASSPTGEWTEAFF.

This chain connects TRBV4-1 to TRBJ2-7, with 14 bases aligning to TRBD2. The CDR3 is 19 amino acids. Germline loops: CDR1 MGHRA, CDR2 YSYEKL. V lost 0 bases to trimming and J lost 2 bases; unmatched junction nucleotides: 9. The CDR3: CASSQDPGLAGVITYEQYF. CDR3 sequence (DNA): TGCGCCAGCAGCCAAGATCCGGGACTAGCGGGAGTTATAACCTACGAGCAGTACTTC.

A note on this clone: This specimen includes other DNA sequences encoding the same CDR3. J is TRBJ2-3 and V is TRBV9, with D uncertain. Trimming took off 0 bases at V and 6 bases at J, with 8 bases between the two ends. Germline loops: CDR1 SGDLS, CDR2 YYNGEE. CDR3 length equals 13 residues. CDR3 sequence (DNA): TGTGCCAGCAGCGTAGTAGCTGGTGATACGCAGTATTTT. Amino acid sequence: CASSVVAGDTQYF.

V is TRBV6-1 and J is TRBJ2-2; TRBD2 matches at 7 bases. The CDR3 spans 18 residues. Per the germline V gene, CDR1 is MNHNS and CDR2 is SASEGT. The junction had 15 bases not matched to a gene; V was cut back by 4 bases and J by 4 bases. The CDR3 spells CASSGDPGSGVTTGELFF. In DNA form, the CDR3 reads TGTGCCAGCAGTGGGGACCCCGGCAGCGGGGTAACCACCGGGGAGCTGTTTTTT.

The chain employs TRBV6-1 and TRBJ2-3; no clear D gene. V lost 7 bases and J 4 bases, leaving 6 bases between the germline ends. The CDR3 is made up of 11 amino acids. Germline V gives CDR1 MNHNS, CDR2 SASEGT. For the CDR3, the DNA is TGTGCCAGCACCTATTCAGATACGCAGTATTTT. This sequence encodes CASTYSDTQYF.

This chain uses TRBV5-8 with TRBJ2-7; D is ambiguous. There are 15 residues in the CDR3. From germline, CDR1 is SGHTS and CDR2 YDEGEE. The V gene lost 1 base and the J gene lost 0 bases, with 11 bases spanning the gap. The CDR3 sequence: CASSLIRAPSYEQYF. The CDR3 DNA reads TGTGCCAGCAGCTTGATCCGGGCCCCCTCCTACGAGCAGTACTTC.

This clone was counted once. This rearrangement joins TRBV19 to TRBJ1-3; no clear D. Germline V CDR1 and CDR2: LNHDA, SQIVND (reference sequence). This CDR3 has 16 residues. Trimming removed 8 bases from V and 0 bases from J, with 17 bases in between. In nucleotides, the CDR3 is TGTGCCAGTCAGGACCCCATGGCACTCTCTGGAAACACCATATATTTT. Residues: CASQDPMALSGNTIYF.

This rearrangement joins TRBV4-1 to TRBJ2-7; TRBD2 agrees at 10 bases. The length of the CDR3 is 17 residues. J gave up 3 bases and V 4 bases, and 12 bases lay outside the gene matches. CDR1 is MGHRA, CDR2 YSYEKL, per germline. CDR3 nucleotides: TGCGCCAGCAGCCCCAACCACGGCACTAGCGGGATCTACGAGCAGTACTTC. It is translated as CASSPNHGTSGIYEQYF.

This sequence joins TRBV5-6 and TRBJ2-2; tentatively, D is TRBD1 (5 bases). Germline values: CDR1 SGHDT, CDR2 YYEEEE. V dropped 3 bases and J dropped 0 bases, with 12 bases sitting between them. CDR3 size: 16 residues. DNA for the CDR3: TGTGCCAGCAGCTGGGGCACTACCTCGAACACCGGGGAGCTGTTTTTT. Amino acids: CASSWGTTSNTGELFF.

This rearrangement joins TRBV10-2 to TRBJ1-2; TRBD1 aligns across 9 bases. The V gene end was trimmed by 3 bases and the J gene end by 7 bases; junction bases not matched to a gene: 6. This CDR3 has 14 residues. Germline values: CDR1 WSHSY, CDR2 SAAADI. The CDR3 nucleotides are TGCGCCAGCAGTGAACAAACAGGGGGCCTTGGCTACACCTTC. The encoded protein is CASSEQTGGLGYTF.

The genes are TRBV5-3 and TRBJ2-3; perhaps TRBD1 as D (7 bases). TRBV5-3 is an open reading frame whose function is uncertain. Trimming cost V 0 bases and J 10 bases, with 27 bases left between them. The CDR3 has 18 amino acids. CDR3 residues: CARSLETGVKVDYWSQYF. CDR3 DNA: TGTGCCAGAAGCTTGGAAACAGGGGTAAAGGTGGACTATTGGTCGCAGTATTTT.

The chain joins TRBV7-6 to TRBJ2-1; D not resolved. The V end lost 1 base, the J end lost 7 bases, and 11 bases lay between the germline ends. The CDR3 totals 14 residues. Looked up from germline, CDR1 is SGHVS and CDR2 is FNYEAQ. The CDR3, as DNA: TGTGCCAGCAGCTTAGGGCCTCTCCCAAATGAGCAGTTCTTC. Its translation: CASSLGPLPNEQFF.

This sequence joins TRBV27 and TRBJ1-4; a possible D gene is TRBD1 (6 bases). With 6 bases removed from V and 5 bases from J, the gap between germline ends came to 16 bases. The germline CDR1 and CDR2 sequences are MNHEY and SMNVEV (reference sequence). The CDR3 covers 15 residues. The CDR3 region has the DNA TGTGCCAGCAGCTATGGGGGCTTTCAAAATGAAAAACTGTTTTTT. Residues: CASSYGGFQNEKLFF.

The CDR3: CASSPRGAGELFF. CDR3 sequence (DNA): TGCGCCAGCAGCCCCCGGGGGGCCGGGGAGCTGTTTTTT. The chain couples TRBV5-1 to TRBJ2-2; 7 bases line up with TRBD2. After removal of 4 bases from V and 6 bases from J, the junction contained 3 bases not matched to a gene. There are 13 residues in the CDR3. CDR1 and CDR2 (germline): SGHRS, YFSETQ.